This TCR beta chain was documented in a study of blood T cells in healthy people across ages. The table lists this clonotype with a few counts. Trimming took off 0 bases at V and 4 bases at J, with 16 bases between the two ends. This CDR3 contains 16 residues. Germline V gene lookup returns CDR1 SGDLS and CDR2 YYNGEE. For the second PCR, which ran for about 7 to 11 cycles, a sample-barcoded 5' primer and a J-beta primer mix were used. TCRdb reprocessed the 5' RACE reads with MiXCR, giving one entry per CDR3 protein. The profile shows approximately 690,000 distinct CDR3 sequences, over 40% of them singletons.

This TCR was recovered from a man older than 75 in good health. The specimen was blood. The chain has TRBV9 and TRBJ2-5; tentatively, D is TRBD2 (6 bases). CDR3 sequence (DNA): TGTGCCAGCAGCGTAGGCCTAGCGCCCGACCGAGAGACCCAGTACTTC. Translated: CASSVGLAPDRETQYF.